The rows below give T cell receptor beta chains drawn from one sample of a study of blood T cell repertoires in COVID-19. Repertoires were generated with immunoSEQ multiplex PCR, while TCRdb's copy carries only in-frame clones and drops some. The sample consists of about 260,000 clones, approximately 86% of them appearing once. The sample was peripheral blood. The receptors come from a human donor in a cohort sampled during active COVID-19. Both conserved end residues are part of each CDR3. D genes are given only for firm matches. Not every row has a clone size; where given, it reads once, few, many or a size class.

>few|TRBD1|TRBJ2-7|TRBV6-1
TGTGCCAGCAGTGACAGGGGGCGCGTCCTCGTCTACGAGCAGTACTTC
CASSDRGRVLVYEQYF
>few|TRBD1|TRBJ2-7|TRBV4-1
TGCGCCAGCAGCCAACTTACAGGGGATTCAAGCTACGAGCAGTACTTC
CASSQLTGDSSYEQYF
>-|TRBD2|TRBJ2-5|TRBV27
TGTGCCACCCGGGGGGGGGACCAAGAGACCCAGTACTTC
CATRGGDQETQYF
>-|TRBD1|TRBJ1-1|TRBV28
TGTGCCAGCAGGCCGAGGGGGCGGTTAAGGGTCACTGAAGCTTTCTTT
CASRPRGRLRVTEAFF
>-|TRBD2|TRBJ2-1|TRBV11-1
TGTGCCAGCAGCTTCGGGCGGGAGGGCCCAGGCAATGAGCAGTTCTTC
CASSFGREGPGNEQFF
>-|TRBD1|TRBJ1-5|TRBV28
TGTGCCAGCAGTCCACCCTTAGGGGACAGGGCCGATCAGCCCCAGCATTTT
CASSPPLGDRADQPQHF
>-|TRBD1|TRBJ1-5|TRBV28
TGTGCCAGCAGTTTTAGCGGGACAGGGTATCAGCCCCAGCATTTT
CASSFSGTGYQPQHF
>-|TRBD1|TRBJ1-5|TRBV19
TGTGCCAGTAGTATCCTTGGGACAGGGTCGTTTCAGCCCCAGCATTTT
CASSILGTGSFQPQHF
>-|-|TRBJ1-5|TRBV6-5
TGTGCCAGCAGTACAGGGACATGGGGCAATCAGCCCCAGCATTTT
CASSTGTWGNQPQHF
>-|TRBD1|TRBJ2-7|TRBV27
TGTGCCAGCAGTTTCATAACTCGGGACAGGGGGCTCCACGAGCAGTACTTC
CASSFITRDRGLHEQYF
>-|-|TRBJ1-1|TRBV5-4
TGTGCCAGCAGCTTGGGCGGGAACACTGAAGCTTTCTTT
CASSLGGNTEAFF
>-|TRBD1|TRBJ1-4|TRBV5-1
TGCGCCAGCAGCGAACAGGGGGGCTCCCCTCCGGAAAAACTGTTTTTT
CASSEQGGSPPEKLFF
>-|-|TRBJ1-1|TRBV28
TGTGCCAGCATGCCAGGGTCTAGGACTGAAGCTTTCTTT
CASMPGSRTEAFF
>-|-|TRBJ1-3|TRBV7-6
TGTGCCAGCAGCCCTCTTATTGGGGGCACCGGAAACACCATATATTTT
CASSPLIGGTGNTIYF
>-|-|TRBJ2-3|TRBV4-3
TGCGCCAGCAGCCAAGATGCCGGGACTTTGGGGGATACGCAGTATTTT
CASSQDAGTLGDTQYF
>-|-|TRBJ2-7|TRBV7-9
TGTGCCAGCAGCTTTGACAGGAGCTCCTACGAGCAGTACTTC
CASSFDRSSYEQYF
>-|-|TRBJ1-1|TRBV4-1
TGCGCCAGCAGCCAACCCCGGGAGGGCACTGAAGCTTTCTTT
CASSQPREGTEAFF
>-|TRBD1|TRBJ1-2|TRBV11-2
TGTGCCAGCAGCCCCCGGACAGGGGGGCGGTATGGCTACACCTTC
CASSPRTGGRYGYTF
>-|TRBD1|TRBJ1-1|TRBV6-2/TRBV6-3
TGTGCCAGCAGCAGACAGGGTATCACTGAAGCTTTCTTT
CASSRQGITEAFF
>few|TRBD1|TRBJ1-2|TRBV6-6
TGTGCCAGCAGTCCCCGGGACAGGGGGCGGACTAGACATGGCTACACCTTC
CASSPRDRGRTRHGYTF
>-|TRBD2|TRBJ2-3|TRBV7-6
TGTGCCAGCAGCGCAGGGACTAGAGGCACAGATACGCAGTATTTT
CASSAGTRGTDTQYF
>-|TRBD1|TRBJ1-1|TRBV7-8
TGTGCCAGCAGCTTAGCGCTACAGGGGGTCACTGAAGCTTTCTTT
CASSLALQGVTEAFF
>-|TRBD2|TRBJ2-1|TRBV6-5
TGTGCCAGCGGAACACTGCGGGAGATTAACAATGAGCAGTTCTTC
CASGTLREINNEQFF
>-|TRBD2|TRBJ2-7|TRBV7-9
TGTGCCAGCAGCCCGGGACTAGCGGGGAGGCCCTACGAGCAGTACTTC
CASSPGLAGRPYEQYF
>-|-|TRBJ2-7|TRBV30
TGTGCCTGGACCGTCCTCGGAGACGAGCAGTACTTC
CAWTVLGDEQYF
>-|TRBD2|TRBJ2-7|TRBV4-3
TGCGCCAGCAGCCAAGATATAGCGGGAAGCTCCGAGCAGTACTTC
CASSQDIAGSSEQYF
>-|TRBD1|TRBJ2-3|TRBV4-2
TGTGCCAGCAGCCATTCCCTACAGGGGGCGCTTTCAGATACGCAGTATTTT
CASSHSLQGALSDTQYF
>-|TRBD1|TRBJ1-2|TRBV28
TGTGCCAGCAGCTGGGGACAGCTTAAACTTAACTATGGCTACACCTTC
CASSWGQLKLNYGYTF
>-|-|TRBJ1-6|TRBV14
TGTGCCAGCAGCCACGACAGGAGGTGGAATTCACCCCTCCACTTT
CASSHDRRWNSPLHF
>-|-|TRBJ2-7|TRBV19
TGTGCCAGTCTTGTGGGGAGGTCAGTGGACGAGCAGTACTTC
CASLVGRSVDEQYF
>-|TRBD1|TRBJ1-5|TRBV28
TGTGCCAGCAGTACAGGGGACCAGCCCCAGCATTTT
CASSTGDQPQHF
>-|-|TRBJ1-2|TRBV25-1
TGTGCCAGCAGTGACACTTACAGACAGAGGGGCTACACCTTC
CASSDTYRQRGYTF
>-|-|TRBJ2-7|TRBV19
TGTGCCAGTAGTATGAATTTTGGGGGCAGCTCCTACGAGCAGTACTTC
CASSMNFGGSSYEQYF
>-|TRBD2|TRBJ2-7|TRBV4-3
TGCGCCAGCAGCCATGGGGGGGCGGCGGGAGGGGTCGAGCAGTACTTC
CASSHGGAAGGVEQYF
>-|TRBD1|TRBJ1-1|TRBV6-2/TRBV6-3
TGTGCCAGCAGTTACGGCAGGGGGACTGAAGCTTTCTTT
CASSYGRGTEAFF
>-|-|TRBJ1-3|TRBV30
TGTGCCTGGAGTCGACAGCCTATAAACACCATATATTTT
CAWSRQPINTIYF
>-|-|TRBJ2-1|TRBV27
TGTGCCAGCAGTTTCCTCGAGTCAGCGGGGCAGTTCTTC
CASSFLESAGQFF
>few|TRBD1|TRBJ1-1|TRBV3-1/TRBV3-2
TGTGCCAGCAGCCCCCGACAGGGGTTGGGTGAAGCTTTCTTT
CASSPRQGLGEAFF
>-|-|TRBJ2-1|TRBV19
TGTGCCAGTAGCTACTACAATGAGCAGTTCTTC
CASSYYNEQFF
>-|TRBD2|TRBJ2-1|TRBV2
TGTGCCAGCAGTGAAAGACTAGCGTTTTACAATGAGCAGTTCTTC
CASSERLAFYNEQFF
>-|TRBD1|TRBJ1-3|TRBV11-2
TGTGCCAGCAGCTTGGACAGGGCTCCGACGTTGATCTCTGGAAACACCATATATTTT
CASSLDRAPTLISGNTIYF
>-|TRBD1|TRBJ2-6|TRBV29-1
TGCAGCGTTGGGACAGGGCGGTCTGGGGCCAACGTCCTGACTTTC
CSVGTGRSGANVLTF
>-|TRBD2|TRBJ2-1|TRBV27
TGTGCCAGCAGTTTAATCCCCCCTCTAACTAGCGGGAGGGGCAATGAGCAGTTCTTC
CASSLIPPLTSGRGNEQFF
>-|TRBD2|TRBJ2-1|TRBV19
TGTGCCAGTAGTATATCTGGGCGGGAGCTGGGGAATGAGCAGTTCTTC
CASSISGRELGNEQFF
>few|-|TRBJ1-3|TRBV5-6
TGTGCCAGCAGCTTGATCAGGGCCTCTGGAAACACCATATATTTT
CASSLIRASGNTIYF
>-|TRBD1|TRBJ2-7|TRBV29-1
TGCAGCGTGGAACAGGGGGCCTACGAGCAGTACTTC
CSVEQGAYEQYF
>once|TRBD2|TRBJ2-3|TRBV9
TGTGCCAGCAGAGCTAGCGGGCTAACAGATACGCAGTATTTT
CASRASGLTDTQYF
>-|TRBD2|TRBJ2-7|TRBV7-6
TGTGCCAGCAGCTTAGCGGCGGGGGGGCCCCACGAGCAGTACTTC
CASSLAAGGPHEQYF
>-|TRBD1|TRBJ1-4|TRBV28
TGTGCCAGCAGAGCTCAGGGGGCGACTAATGAAAAACTGTTTTTT
CASRAQGATNEKLFF
>few|TRBD2|TRBJ2-7|TRBV10-1
TGCGCCAGCAGTGAACTAGCGGGGGCCTCCTACGAGCAGTACTTC
CASSELAGASYEQYF
>-|-|TRBJ1-3|TRBV5-6
TGTGCCAGCAGCTTGGGAGGGGGAAACACCATATATTTT
CASSLGGGNTIYF
>-|TRBD1|TRBJ1-4|TRBV5-4
TGTGCCAGCAGCTCCGCAGGGGGCGCGGAAGAAAAACTGTTTTTT
CASSSAGGAEEKLFF
>-|-|TRBJ1-2|TRBV5-6
TGTGCCAGCAGCTTCTATGACAGGACTAACTATGGCTACACCTTC
CASSFYDRTNYGYTF
>-|TRBD1|TRBJ1-4|TRBV23-1
TGCGCCAGCAGTCATAGGACAGGAGGTAATGAAAAACTGTTTTTT
CASSHRTGGNEKLFF
>few|-|TRBJ2-1|TRBV18
TGTGCCAGCTCGCTGGGAGGAGGGACCGCCTCCTACAATGAGCAGTTCTTC
CASSLGGGTASYNEQFF